This entry concerns a single T cell receptor beta chain. In this sample, this clonotype turned up a few times. Its antigen is still unknown. Base qualities are not recorded, but no much larger clone differs from it by a single base. V loses 5 bases of germline sequence and J loses 0 bases, and the interval between the two ends is 18 bases. From its cysteine to its phenylalanine, the CDR3 spans 17 amino acids. Left in the record is the CDR3 DNA by itself, 51 bases read in frame from the first base. This sample was included in a study of T cells after yellow fever vaccination (dated by TCRdb to between 2019 and 2020). With regard to the full study: The SMART-Seq v4 Ultra Low Input RNA kit was used to prepare libraries from fractions with low cell numbers. To track T-cell clones before and after primary and booster YFV17D yellow fever vaccination, bulk TCR alpha and beta repertoires were sequenced longitudinally. Blood was drawn at multiple timepoints before and after primary and secondary immunization, with bulk PBMC replicates and cell subsets isolated. Two healthy male donors made up the cohort, one aged 18 to 30 years and the other aged 30 to 40 years. Summary of the overall study and its limitations: A small share of clonotypes occurred in both CD4 and CD8 compartments, likely arising from convergent recombination. The study included only two donors, which limits how far the findings can be generalized. Most clones expanded after primary vaccination (approximately 95% of CD4 and 88% of CD8) were re-detected after the booster, suggesting that broad memory maintenance occurred. Because abundant contaminating clonotypes from the bulk population could be contained in FACS-sorted repertoires, computational filtering was required. The secondary T-cell response was weaker than the primary response but faster, peaking on day 5 instead of day 15.

This specimen's treatment or condition label, interpreted: live attenuated yellow fever vaccine strain. At each blood-draw timepoint, two biological replicates of bulk PBMCs were obtained. A standard Ficoll-Paque protocol was used to isolate PBMCs from peripheral blood. TriZol was used to extract RNA from bulk PBMCs, CD4 and CD8 fractions, and dextramer-positive and dextramer-negative fractions. Sequencing relied on an Illumina NovaSeq 6000. TCR cDNA was synthesized by 5'RACE template switching, which introduced a universal primer site and unique molecular identifiers. Priming for cDNA synthesis came from both the TCR alpha and TCR beta constant segments. Two PCR steps were used to amplify libraries, with sample barcodes and sequencing adapters being added in the second step. Sequencing of libraries was performed on Illumina HiSeq 2500 (2x100 bp) or NovaSeq (2x150 bp). As for the authors' bioinformatics: Reads were demultiplexed and collapsed into UMI consensus sequences with MIGEC, and V(D)J alignment was performed with MiXCR. Vaccine-responding clonotypes were defined with edgeR using replicate PBMC samples, requiring FDR below 0.01 and a log2 fold change above 5 up to day 15. CD4 or CD8 identity was assigned to each bulk clonotype according to whether the clonotype was present at higher abundance in the sequenced CD4 repertoire or the sequenced CD8 repertoire. TCRdb reworked the public reads: Q25 trimming with fastp, MiXCR clone assembly, productive beta chains retained. Duplicate CDR3 protein sequences are folded into a single record with the most common DNA and genes. TCRdb's processing, not the authors' own work, is the source of the V and J calls. The sample table holds 250,000 to 350,000 distinct CDR3 sequences, of which approximately 4.5% were seen once. The ten largest clones represent approximately 19% of the sample.

The clonotype originates from a man aged 18-30 years who received the YFV17D yellow fever vaccine. This specimen consisted of PBMCs, obtained 15 days after the yellow fever booster vaccination. The rearranged segments are TRBV12-3 or TRBV12-4 and TRBJ2-3; the D gene lacks a confident call. The CDR3 has the sequence CASSRDPFPPSTDTQYF. The DNA sequence is TGTGCCAGCAGTCGAGACCCCTTTCCTCCTAGCACAGATACGCAGTATTTT.